Listed below are T cell receptor beta chains from one sample, sequenced in a study of blood T cell repertoires in COVID-19. TCRdb's copy holds only in-frame clones and misses some; the assay was immunoSEQ multiplex PCR. The table has almost 400,000 clones, over 85% seen once; the top ten hold 1.7%. The sequenced sample was PBMCs or T cells enriched from blood (not recorded which). The receptors originated from a woman in her 30s who had recovered from COVID-19. CDR3s include the opening cysteine and the closing phenylalanine or tryptophan. A D gene is named only where the DNA matches it firmly. Where a row states a size, it is once, few, many or the class of an expanded clone; other rows omit it.

j_gene	v_gene	len	abundance	d_gene	CDR3nt	CDR3aa
TRBJ1-2	TRBV11-2	13	NA	NA	TGTGCCAGCAGCTTAACAGCGGACTATGGCTACACCTTC	CASSLTADYGYTF
TRBJ1-5	TRBV6-5	15	NA	TRBD1	TGTGCCAGCAGTTACAACAGGGGAAGGGATCAGCCCCAGCATTTT	CASSYNRGRDQPQHF
TRBJ1-2	TRBV19	16	NA	NA	TGTGCCAGTAGTATAGGAGATCGCTCCGAAATCTATGGCTACACCTTC	CASSIGDRSEIYGYTF
TRBJ2-1	TRBV18	16	few	TRBD2	TGTGCCAGCTCAAGGACTAGCGAAAGCTCCTACAATGAGCAGTTCTTC	CASSRTSESSYNEQFF
TRBJ1-6	TRBV10-3	15	NA	TRBD1	TGTGCCACCTCCTTAGGGACAGGGAGTAATTCACCCCTCCACTTT	CATSLGTGSNSPLHF
TRBJ1-5	TRBV2	15	NA	NA	TGTGCCAGCAGTGAATACGACAGGTTCAATCAGCCCCAGCATTTT	CASSEYDRFNQPQHF
TRBJ2-7	TRBV5-1	14	NA	TRBD1	TGCGCCAGCAGAGCCACAGGGGGTTCCTACGAGCAGTACTTC	CASRATGGSYEQYF
TRBJ1-5	TRBV2	15	NA	NA	TGTGCCAGCAGTGAAGCCGCCCTCGGACAGCAGCCCCAGCATTTT	CASSEAALGQQPQHF
TRBJ1-2	TRBV19	16	NA	NA	TGTGCCAGTTACGGGCCCGGAGGAGACCTTAACTATGGCTACACCTTC	CASYGPGGDLNYGYTF
TRBJ2-7	TRBV21-1	13	NA	NA	TGTGCCAGCAGAAGGGGACAGGGGAACGAGCAGTACTTC	CASRRGQGNEQYF
TRBJ2-6	TRBV5-1	15	NA	NA	TGCGCCAGCAGCTTGGGGGCCTCTGGGGCCAACGTCCTGACTTTC	CASSLGASGANVLTF
TRBJ1-1	TRBV5-1	13	NA	NA	TGCGCCAGCAGTGAGGGCATGAACACTGAAGCTTTCTTT	CASSEGMNTEAFF
TRBJ1-1	TRBV19	13	NA	NA	TGTGCCAGTAGTAGCGGTGGCAGCCCTGGGGCTTTCTTT	CASSSGGSPGAFF
TRBJ1-4	TRBV3-1/TRBV3-2	15	NA	NA	TGTGCCAGCAGCCAAGTCACCGGGAGTAATGAAAAACTGTTTTTT	CASSQVTGSNEKLFF
TRBJ2-7	TRBV5-4	14	NA	NA	TGTGCCAGCGCTGGTGGGGCCGGGCGCTCCGAGCAGTACTTC	CASAGGAGRSEQYF
TRBJ1-2	TRBV19	18	NA	TRBD1	TGTGCCAGTGATATCGGGGACAGTGGGGCCTTTCCTTATGATGGCTACACCTTC	CASDIGDSGAFPYDGYTF
TRBJ2-3	TRBV19	15	NA	NA	TGTGCCAGTAGTCCCCCCCGGCGCGGACGGGGGTCGCAGTATTTT	CASSPPRRGRGSQYF
TRBJ2-1	TRBV28	16	NA	NA	TGTGCCAGCAGTTTACCCCTCCCAGGGGGGAACAATGAGCAGTTCTTC	CASSLPLPGGNNEQFF
TRBJ1-5	TRBV5-1	15	few	NA	TGCGCCAGCAGCTTGGCAGGGGACGGCAATCAGCCCCAGCATTTT	CASSLAGDGNQPQHF
TRBJ1-1	TRBV25-1	15	NA	NA	TGTGCCAGCAGTGAGGGTTGGGGGCGGAAAACTGAAGCTTTCTTT	CASSEGWGRKTEAFF